This T cell receptor beta chain comes out of a study of blood T cell repertoires in COVID-19. On the study more broadly: Nucleic acid was either cDNA or gDNA, and it came from T cells, B-cell-depleted T cells, or PBMCs.

TCRdb's table, derived via immunoSEQ multiplex PCR, lists solely in-frame clones and lacks some. The sample includes more than 13,000 clones, roughly 89% of them seen just once. Trimming cost V 1 base and J 0 bases, with 11 bases left between them. Germline loops: CDR1 KGHSH, CDR2 LQKENI. CDR3 size: 16 residues. Sequenced input: peripheral blood. This TCR derives from a woman in her sixties or seventies in a cohort sampled during active or convalescent COVID-19. The chain has TRBV18 and TRBJ2-3; D may be TRBD2 (5 bases). The CDR3 here is CASSPQGGLSTDTQYF. In nucleotides, the CDR3 is TGTGCCAGCTCACCACAAGGTGGACTGAGCACAGATACGCAGTATTTT. The entire variable domain, with the rest obtained from reference TRBV18 and TRBJ2-3, is as follows: NAGVMQNPRHLVRRRGQEARLRCSPMKGHSHVYWYRQLPEEGLKFMVYLQKENIIDESGMPKERFSAEFPKEGPSILRIQQVVRGDSAAYFCASSPQGGLSTDTQYFGPGTRLTVL.